A single T cell receptor (beta chain) is shown here with its context. The antigen is not known. TCRdb keeps only in-frame clones here, not all; method: immunoSEQ multiplex PCR. The profile shows 180,000 or so clones, about 91% of them singletons. The CDR3 runs to 12 residues. Trimming stripped 5 bases from V and 8 bases from J, with 10 bases between. Germline CDR1 reads KGHSH; CDR2 reads LQKENI. The source of the sample is a study of T cell responses to AZD1222 COVID-19 vaccine. Study-wide results and limits: With dominance at 160-218 and 743-854, vaccine-associated CD4 TCRs spanned spike.

This sample comprised peripheral blood, obtained 28 days after the second AZD1222 dose. The V and J genes are TRBV18 and TRBJ1-5; D perhaps matches TRBD1 (5 bases). The receptor was isolated from an adult who received the AZD1222 COVID-19 vaccine. CDR3 residues: CASSTQGKPQHF. CDR3 nucleotides: TGTGCCAGCTCAACGCAGGGCAAGCCCCAGCATTTT.